The rows below give T cell receptor beta chains drawn from one sample of a study of cytomegalovirus exposure and HLA in healthy donors. Using immunoSEQ multiplex PCR, the repertoire was profiled, and TCRdb retains in-frame clones only, with some absent. The sample includes roughly 130,000 clones, 8.5% of them seen just once. The sequenced sample consisted of PBMCs. The receptors derive from a man aged 35 to 55 in good health and CMV-seronegative. Each CDR3 is given with its conserved first and last residue. A D gene is named only where the DNA matches it firmly. Clone size is shown for a subset of rows, as once, few, many or a class of expanded clone.

V	D	J	length	size	DNA	CDR3
TRBV27	TRBD1	TRBJ2-7	13	.	TGTGCCAGCAGGACAGGGGGCTCCTACGAGCAGTACTTC	CASRTGGSYEQYF
TRBV7-9	.	TRBJ1-2	13	.	TGTGCCAGCGGTTTACAGGGTAACTATGGCTACACCTTC	CASGLQGNYGYTF
TRBV7-9	.	TRBJ1-2	15	few	TGTGCCAGCAGCTTTGGGGACATAGATAACTATGGCTACACCTTC	CASSFGDIDNYGYTF
TRBV7-2	TRBD2	TRBJ2-7	15	few	TGTGCCAGCAGCTTAGAAGCGGGGGGGACATACGAGCAGTACTTC	CASSLEAGGTYEQYF
TRBV7-2	.	TRBJ1-3	15	few	TGTGCCAGCAGCTTAGGTGTCGCCGCGGGAGTGTCCATATATTTT	CASSLGVAAGVSIYF
TRBV15	.	TRBJ1-2	13	.	TGTGCCACCAGCACCAAGACCGGGGATGGCTACACCTTC	CATSTKTGDGYTF
TRBV30	.	TRBJ1-4	15	.	TGTGCCTGGAGTGTACTGCCACAGGCAGGTGAAAAACTGTTTTTT	CAWSVLPQAGEKLFF
TRBV28	.	TRBJ1-2	14	few	TGTGCCAGCAGTTTTCCCGACAGTCTCTATGGCTACACCTTC	CASSFPDSLYGYTF
TRBV6-4	.	TRBJ1-1	15	.	TGTGCCAGCAGTGAGACATTAGGCTCGTACACTGAAGCTTTCTTT	CASSETLGSYTEAFF
TRBV7-9	TRBD1	TRBJ1-4	15	few	TGTGCCAGCAGAGACGGCGGGACAGGGGAAGAAAAACTGTTTTTT	CASRDGGTGEEKLFF
TRBV11-3	.	TRBJ2-7	16	.	TGTGCCAGCAGCTTAAGCCCGACTGCCCTGTCCTACGAGCAGTACTTC	CASSLSPTALSYEQYF
TRBV5-1	.	TRBJ2-1	11	once	TGCGCCAGCAGCCCGGCGGATGAGCAGTTCTTC	CASSPADEQFF
TRBV6-1	.	TRBJ2-7	14	few	TGTGCCAGCAGTGAGTGGGCAGAGAATTACGAGCAGTACTTC	CASSEWAENYEQYF
TRBV6-6	.	TRBJ2-7	15	.	TGTGCCAGCAGCATACTTCCGGGGACAAACTACGAGCAGTACTTC	CASSILPGTNYEQYF
TRBV5-6	TRBD1	TRBJ1-2	18	many	TGTGCCAGCAGCTCGATTAAAACCTGGGACAGGGGAGACTATGGCTACACCTTC	CASSSIKTWDRGDYGYTF
TRBV19	.	TRBJ1-2	11	few	TGTGCCACCGACGGAGGCTATGGCTACACCTTC	CATDGGYGYTF
TRBV19	.	TRBJ1-2	16	.	TGTGCCAGCCTCCCCCGGATGTATAGCTTGGGCTATGGCTACACCTTC	CASLPRMYSLGYGYTF
TRBV28	.	TRBJ2-1	14	few	TGTGCCAGCAGTACCGGACTTCTCTACAATGAGCAGTTCTTC	CASSTGLLYNEQFF
TRBV6-1	.	TRBJ1-6	15	.	TGTGCCAGCACCTCGGGACCAGGGGATAATTCACCCCTCCACTTT	CASTSGPGDNSPLHF
TRBV2	TRBD2	TRBJ2-2	13	.	TGTGCCAGCAAGCCGGGGGGGCCCGGGGAGCTGTTTTTT	CASKPGGPGELFF
TRBV19	TRBD2	TRBJ2-1	16	few	TGTGCCAGTAGGTTGGGGGGACTAGCGGGCACCAATGAGCAGTTCTTC	CASRLGGLAGTNEQFF
TRBV18	TRBD1	TRBJ1-1	18	.	TGTGCCAGCTCCCGTAATACAGGGGGCCATGCAATGGGCAGTGAAGCTTTCTTT	CASSRNTGGHAMGSEAFF
TRBV6-5	TRBD1	TRBJ2-3	16	.	TGTGCCAGCAGTTACGGGACAGGGGGTGGGCCAGATACGCAGTATTTT	CASSYGTGGGPDTQYF
TRBV21-1	.	TRBJ2-7	13	.	TGTGCCAGCAGCAAAGCGGGCAGCTACGAGCAGTACTTC	CASSKAGSYEQYF
TRBV7-9	TRBD2	TRBJ2-7	15	.	TGTGCCAGCAGCTTTGGACTAGCGGGGGTCGACGAGCAGTACTTC	CASSFGLAGVDEQYF
TRBV5-1	TRBD1	TRBJ2-3	15	.	TGCGCCAGCAGCTTGGTGGACAGGGACACAGATACGCAGTATTTT	CASSLVDRDTDTQYF
TRBV6-5	.	TRBJ1-5	15	.	TGTGCCAGCAGTTACTCAGGGAGGGGCGATCAGCCCCAGCATTTT	CASSYSGRGDQPQHF
TRBV5-1	.	TRBJ1-2	16	.	TGCGCCAGCAGCTTGTCATGGGGAGAGGATAACTATGGCTACACCTTC	CASSLSWGEDNYGYTF
TRBV10-1	TRBD1	TRBJ2-2	13	few	TGCGCCAGCAGTTCGGACAGGGTTGGGGAGCTGTTTTTT	CASSSDRVGELFF
TRBV30	.	TRBJ2-3	14	few	TGTGCCTGGAGTGGGGCGCCGAGCACAGATACGCAGTATTTT	CAWSGAPSTDTQYF
TRBV10-1	.	TRBJ2-1	10	few	TGCGCCAGCAGCGCGGATGAGCAGTTCTTC	CASSADEQFF
TRBV4-2	.	TRBJ1-1	13	few	TGTGCCAGCAGCCAAGGGAGGAACACTGAAGCTTTCTTT	CASSQGRNTEAFF
TRBV27	.	TRBJ1-5	13	.	TGTGCCAGCAGTGCGGACACCTATCAGCCCCAGCATTTT	CASSADTYQPQHF
TRBV15	TRBD1	TRBJ1-1	14	few	TGTGCCACCAGCAGACGGACAGGGAACACTGAAGCTTTCTTT	CATSRRTGNTEAFF
TRBV18	.	TRBJ2-3	12	.	TGTGCCAGCTCACCACCGGGCGATACGCAGTATTTT	CASSPPGDTQYF
TRBV6-1	.	TRBJ1-2	12	.	TGTGCCAGCAGTCAAACCGACAGATGGTACACCTTC	CASSQTDRWYTF
TRBV5-1	TRBD2	TRBJ2-5	16	.	TGCGCCAGCAGCTTGACGCCTAGCGGGGGAGGGGAGACCCAGTACTTC	CASSLTPSGGGETQYF
TRBV5-1	.	TRBJ2-3	14	.	TGCGCCAGCAGCTTGGCGCGACTTAGGGATACGCAGTATTTT	CASSLARLRDTQYF
TRBV6-5	.	TRBJ2-5	11	few	TGTGCCAGCAGCTCCCGGGAGACCCAGTACTTC	CASSSRETQYF
TRBV14	.	TRBJ1-2	13	.	TGTGCCAGCAGCCAGGGGACTCACTATGGCTACACCTTC	CASSQGTHYGYTF
TRBV6-6	.	TRBJ1-2	14	few	TGTGCCAGTTTAGCATCGGGTACCAACTATGGCTACACCTTC	CASLASGTNYGYTF
TRBV11-2	.	TRBJ1-2	12	.	TGTGCCAGCAGCCGAACAGGGCTCGGCTACACCTTC	CASSRTGLGYTF